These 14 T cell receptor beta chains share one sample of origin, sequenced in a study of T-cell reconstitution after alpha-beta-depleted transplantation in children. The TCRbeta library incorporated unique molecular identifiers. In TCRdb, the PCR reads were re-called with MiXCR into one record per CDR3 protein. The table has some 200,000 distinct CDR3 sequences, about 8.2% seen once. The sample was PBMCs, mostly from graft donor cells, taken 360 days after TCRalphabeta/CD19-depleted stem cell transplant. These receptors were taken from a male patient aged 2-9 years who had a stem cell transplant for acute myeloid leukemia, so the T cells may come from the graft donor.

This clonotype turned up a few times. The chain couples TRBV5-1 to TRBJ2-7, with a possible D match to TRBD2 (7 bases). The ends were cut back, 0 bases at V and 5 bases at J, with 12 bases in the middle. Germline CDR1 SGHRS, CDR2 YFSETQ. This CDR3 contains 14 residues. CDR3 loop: CASSLEGGVHEQYV. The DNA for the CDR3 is TGCGCCAGCAGCTTGGAGGGGGGGGTCCACGAGCAGTACGTC.

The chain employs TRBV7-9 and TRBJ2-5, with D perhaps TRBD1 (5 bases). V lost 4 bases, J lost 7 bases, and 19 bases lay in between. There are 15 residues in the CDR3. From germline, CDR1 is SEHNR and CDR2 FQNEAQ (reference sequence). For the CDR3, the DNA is TGTGCCAGCAGCTACGCCCCCCTCCAGGGCCCGACCCAGTACTTC. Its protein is CASSYAPLQGPTQYF.

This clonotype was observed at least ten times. The CDR3 region is CSAQLLASTDTQYF. For the CDR3, the DNA is TGCAGTGCCCAACTTCTAGCAAGCACAGATACGCAGTATTTT. The chain couples TRBV20-1 to TRBJ2-3; possible D gene TRBD2, 5 bases. Germline values: CDR1 DFQATT, CDR2 SNEGSKA (reference sequence). V was cut by 6 bases and J by 0 bases, with 13 bases left in between. The CDR3 is made up of 14 amino acids.

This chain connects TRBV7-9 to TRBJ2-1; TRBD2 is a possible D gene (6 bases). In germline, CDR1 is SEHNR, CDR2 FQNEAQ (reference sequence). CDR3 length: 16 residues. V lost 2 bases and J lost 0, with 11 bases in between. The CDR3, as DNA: TGTGCCAGCAGCTTACTGGTCGGGAGCTCCTACAATGAGCAGTTCTTC. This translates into CASSLLVGSSYNEQFF.

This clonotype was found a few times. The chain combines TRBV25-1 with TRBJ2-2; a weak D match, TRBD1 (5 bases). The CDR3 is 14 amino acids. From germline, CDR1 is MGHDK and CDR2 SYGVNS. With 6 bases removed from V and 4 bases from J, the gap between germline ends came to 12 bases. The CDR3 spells CASSRRASTGELFF. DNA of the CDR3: TGTGCCAGCAGCCGCAGGGCATCCACCGGGGAGCTGTTTTTT.

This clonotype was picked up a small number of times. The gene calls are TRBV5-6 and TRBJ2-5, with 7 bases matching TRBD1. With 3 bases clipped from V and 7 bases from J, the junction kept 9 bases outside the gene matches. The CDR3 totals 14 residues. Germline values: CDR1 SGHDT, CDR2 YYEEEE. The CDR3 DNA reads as TGTGCCAGCAGCTCCCGGGACAGCCCAAGGACCCAGTACTTC. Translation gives CASSSRDSPRTQYF.

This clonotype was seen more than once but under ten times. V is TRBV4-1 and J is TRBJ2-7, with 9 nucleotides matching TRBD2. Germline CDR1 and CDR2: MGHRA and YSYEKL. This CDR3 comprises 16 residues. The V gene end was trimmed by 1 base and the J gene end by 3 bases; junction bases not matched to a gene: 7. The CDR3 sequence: CASSQGASGINYEQYF. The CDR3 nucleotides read TGCGCCAGCAGCCAAGGGGCTAGCGGGATTAACTACGAGCAGTACTTC.

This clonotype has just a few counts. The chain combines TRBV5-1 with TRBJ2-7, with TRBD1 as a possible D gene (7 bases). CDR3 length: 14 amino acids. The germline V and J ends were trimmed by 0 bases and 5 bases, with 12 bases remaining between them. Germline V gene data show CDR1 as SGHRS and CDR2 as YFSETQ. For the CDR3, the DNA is TGCGCCAGCAGCTTGGGGCAGGGGGGCAACGAGCAGTACGTC. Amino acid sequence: CASSLGQGGNEQYV.

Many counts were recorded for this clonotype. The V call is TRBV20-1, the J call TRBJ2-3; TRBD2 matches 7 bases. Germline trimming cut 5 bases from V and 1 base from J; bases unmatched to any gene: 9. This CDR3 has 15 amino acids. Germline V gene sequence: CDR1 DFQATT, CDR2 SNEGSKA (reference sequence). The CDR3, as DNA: TGCAGTGCTCTCCGGGGTGCGGGAGGCACAGATACGCAGTATTTT. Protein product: CSALRGAGGTDTQYF.

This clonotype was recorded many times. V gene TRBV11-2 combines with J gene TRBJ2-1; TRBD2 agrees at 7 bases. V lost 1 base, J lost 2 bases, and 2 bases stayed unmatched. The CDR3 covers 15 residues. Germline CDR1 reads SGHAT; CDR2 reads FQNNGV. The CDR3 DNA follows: TGTGCCAGCAGCTTAGGGGGACTACCCTACAATGAGCAGTTCTTC. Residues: CASSLGGLPYNEQFF.

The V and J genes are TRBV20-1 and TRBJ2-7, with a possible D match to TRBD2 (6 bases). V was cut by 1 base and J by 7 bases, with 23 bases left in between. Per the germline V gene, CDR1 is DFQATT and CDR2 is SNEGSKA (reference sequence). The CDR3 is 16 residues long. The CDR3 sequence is CSARAGETSRKREQYF. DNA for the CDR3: TGCAGTGCTAGAGCCGGGGAAACTAGCCGTAAGAGGGAGCAGTACTTC.

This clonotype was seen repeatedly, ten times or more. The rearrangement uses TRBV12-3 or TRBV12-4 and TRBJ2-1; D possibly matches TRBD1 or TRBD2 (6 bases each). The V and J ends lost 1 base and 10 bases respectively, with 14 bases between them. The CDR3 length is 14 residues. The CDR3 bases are TGTGCCAGCAGTTTAGGTGATCGGGGGCAGGAGCAGTTCTTC. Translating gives CASSLGDRGQEQFF.

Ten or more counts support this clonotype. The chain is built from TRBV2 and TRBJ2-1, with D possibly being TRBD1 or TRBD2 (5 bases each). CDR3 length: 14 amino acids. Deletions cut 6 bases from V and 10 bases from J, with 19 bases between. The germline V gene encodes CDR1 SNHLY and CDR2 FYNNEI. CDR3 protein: CASRAQRGRSEQFF. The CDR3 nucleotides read TGTGCCAGCAGAGCACAACGGGGACGGTCAGAGCAGTTCTTC.

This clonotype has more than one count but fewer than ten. CDR3 nucleotide sequence: TGTGCCAGCAGCGTGACTAGCGCTCCGTACGAGCAGTACTTC. Encoded protein: CASSVTSAPYEQYF. V is TRBV7-2 and J is TRBJ2-7; 8 bases are a match to TRBD2. The V gene end was trimmed by 5 bases and the J gene end by 4 bases; junction bases not matched to a gene: 7. Germline values: CDR1 SGHTA, CDR2 FQGNSA. This CDR3 is built from 14 residues.